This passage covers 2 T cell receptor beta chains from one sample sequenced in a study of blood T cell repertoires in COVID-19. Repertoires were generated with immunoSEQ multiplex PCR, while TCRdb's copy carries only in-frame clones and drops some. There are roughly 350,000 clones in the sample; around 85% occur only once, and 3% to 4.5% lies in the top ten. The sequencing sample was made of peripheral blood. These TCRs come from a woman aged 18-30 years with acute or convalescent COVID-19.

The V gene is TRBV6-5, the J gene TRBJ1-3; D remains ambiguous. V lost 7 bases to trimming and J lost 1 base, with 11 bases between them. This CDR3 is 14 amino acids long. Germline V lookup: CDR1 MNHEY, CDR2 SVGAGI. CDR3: CASTPTISGNTIYF. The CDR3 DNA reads TGTGCCAGCACGCCGACAATTTCTGGAAACACCATATATTTT.

The CDR3 loop reads CASSEGGTHEQFF. The CDR3 DNA follows: TGTGCCAGCAGTGAAGGCGGGACCCATGAGCAGTTCTTC. The V gene is TRBV6-1, the J gene TRBJ2-1, with D perhaps matching TRBD2 (6 bases). The germline gives CDR1 MNHNS, CDR2 SASEGT. The CDR3 is 13 residues long. The V and J ends lost 1 base and 8 bases respectively, with 9 bases between them.